These 12 T cell receptor beta chains originate from one sample sequenced in a study of T cell changes during pregnancy in multiple sclerosis. The table came from immunoSEQ multiplex PCR; TCRdb's copy has only in-frame clones and leaves some out. Found here are roughly 64,000 clones, roughly 89% of them singletons; the top ten hold about 1.5%. Sample: peripheral blood, taken in the second trimester of pregnancy. The receptors come from a female donor with multiple sclerosis, enrolled in a pregnancy study.

CDR3 bases: TGCAGCGTTGAGGGGGCGGCTGGCTCAGATACGCAGTATTTT. Translation gives CSVEGAAGSDTQYF. This sequence joins TRBV29-1 and TRBJ2-3; tentatively, D is TRBD1 (6 bases). The germline gives CDR1 SQVTM, CDR2 ANQGSEA. There are 14 residues in the CDR3. Trimming pared 3 bases from V and 4 bases from J, leaving 14 bases between.

This chain's CDR3 is CAISVSAGGPIEQYF. The CDR3 DNA is TGTGCCATCAGTGTTTCGGCGGGAGGGCCGATCGAGCAGTACTTC. The chain has TRBV10-3 and TRBJ2-7, with 9 positions matching TRBD2. Germline V CDR1 and CDR2: ENHRY, SYGVKD. The CDR3 is made up of 15 amino acids. After removal of 4 bases from V and 6 bases from J, the junction contained 10 bases not matched to a gene.

The V and J genes are TRBV2 and TRBJ1-2, with 10 bases that match TRBD1. The germline V gene encodes CDR1 SNHLY and CDR2 FYNNEI. V was pared by 9 bases and J by 8 bases, with 15 bases of the junction left unmatched. CDR3 length: 15 residues. Here the CDR3 DNA reads TGTGCCAGACTAGACCGGGACAGGGGTTCAGGCGGCTACACCTTC. Translated: CARLDRDRGSGGYTF.

The chain recombines TRBV7-2 with TRBJ2-7, with TRBD2 as a possible D gene (6 bases). V was clipped by 0 bases and J by 6 bases, with 15 bases between them. This CDR3 has 15 residues. Per germline, CDR1 SGHTA and CDR2 FQGNSA. CDR3 sequence (DNA): TGTGCCAGCAGCTTAGCTGGGGCTAGCGTAAGCGAGCAGTACTTC. Protein: CASSLAGASVSEQYF.

CDR3 amino acids: CASSLGGAEIEAFF. DNA of the CDR3: TGTGCCAGCTCACTCGGGGGGGCAGAGATTGAAGCTTTCTTT. This chain connects TRBV18 to TRBJ1-1, with D perhaps TRBD1 (6 bases). The CDR3 runs 14 residues. The V end was cut by 4 bases, the J end by 7 bases, with 16 bases between. Per the germline V gene, CDR1 is KGHSH and CDR2 is LQKENI.

The chain has TRBV9 and TRBJ2-1; tentative D call: TRBD2 (5 bases). CDR1 is SGDLS, CDR2 YYNGEE, per germline. CDR3 length: 15 amino acids. The ends were cut back, 0 bases at V and 1 base at J, with 8 bases in the middle. The CDR3 nucleotides are TGTGCCAGCAGCGTAGCTCGGGAATCCTACAATGAGCAGTTCTTC. Translated: CASSVARESYNEQFF. The full variable domain, rest sourced from reference TRBV9 and TRBJ2-1, is DSGVTQTPKHLITATGQRVTLRCSPRSGDLSVYWYQQSLDQGLQFLIQYYNGEERAKGNILERFSAQQFPDLHSELNLSSLELGDSALYFCASSVARESYNEQFFGPGTRLTVL.

J is TRBJ1-1 and V is TRBV5-4, with a possible D match to TRBD1 (5 bases). Trimming took 0 bases from V and 9 from J, leaving 12 bases between them. This CDR3 contains 13 residues. Germline CDR1 and CDR2: SGHNT and YYREEE (reference sequence). As DNA, the CDR3 is TGTGCCAGCAGCTTGGAAGGCAGGGCCAAAGCTTTCTTT. The encoded protein is CASSLEGRAKAFF. Looking up the rest from reference TRBV5-4 and TRBJ1-1 gives the full variable domain: ETGVTQSPTHLIKTRGQQVTLRCSSQSGHNTVSWYQQALGQGPQFIFQYYREEENGRGNFPPRFSGLQFPNYSSELNVNALELDDSALYLCASSLEGRAKAFFGQGTRLTVV.

In its sample, this clone was seen once. V usage is TRBV19 and J usage is TRBJ2-1; a weak D match, TRBD2 (5 bases). Germline V gene lookup returns CDR1 LNHDA and CDR2 SQIVND (reference sequence). This CDR3 contains 13 residues. V was pared by 6 bases and J by 2 bases, with 8 bases between. CDR3 protein: CASRYGTYNEQFF. The CDR3 DNA follows: TGTGCCAGTAGGTACGGGACCTACAATGAGCAGTTCTTC.

This chain connects TRBV28 to TRBJ1-3; D gene unclear. The CDR3 is made up of 11 amino acids. CDR1 and CDR2 from the germline V gene are MDHEN and SYDVKM. Trimming took off 2 bases at V and 8 bases at J, with 4 bases between the two ends. CDR3 coding DNA: TGTGCCAGCAGTTTAAAGCACACCATATATTTT. Translation gives CASSLKHTIYF.

This chain links TRBV5-4 with TRBJ2-5; TRBD1 matches 9 bases. V lost 5 bases to trimming and J lost 5 bases; unmatched junction nucleotides: 4. Germline V gene lookup returns CDR1 SGHNT and CDR2 YYREEE (reference sequence). The CDR3 length is 13 residues. CDR3 sequence (DNA): TGTGCCAGCAGTTCCGGACAGGGGGAGACCCAGTACTTC. This codes for CASSSGQGETQYF.

The chain is built from TRBV9 and TRBJ1-3; weak D call: TRBD1 (5 bases). V lost 1 base and J 4 bases, leaving 12 bases between the germline ends. This CDR3 region has 15 residues. Germline assignment: CDR1 SGDLS and CDR2 YYNGEE. The CDR3 loop reads CASSVKPGLGNTIYF. The CDR3 coding sequence is TGTGCCAGCAGCGTAAAACCAGGGCTCGGAAACACCATATATTTT.

This clone was recorded a few times. The CDR3, as DNA: TGTGCCAGCAGAACAGATTTCCGGAACACTGAAGCTTTCTTT. Its translation is CASRTDFRNTEAFF. The chain recombines TRBV2 with TRBJ1-1; D is uncertain. Germline V gives CDR1 SNHLY, CDR2 FYNNEI. CDR3 size: 14 residues. The germline V and J ends were trimmed by 6 bases and 1 base, with 12 bases remaining between them.